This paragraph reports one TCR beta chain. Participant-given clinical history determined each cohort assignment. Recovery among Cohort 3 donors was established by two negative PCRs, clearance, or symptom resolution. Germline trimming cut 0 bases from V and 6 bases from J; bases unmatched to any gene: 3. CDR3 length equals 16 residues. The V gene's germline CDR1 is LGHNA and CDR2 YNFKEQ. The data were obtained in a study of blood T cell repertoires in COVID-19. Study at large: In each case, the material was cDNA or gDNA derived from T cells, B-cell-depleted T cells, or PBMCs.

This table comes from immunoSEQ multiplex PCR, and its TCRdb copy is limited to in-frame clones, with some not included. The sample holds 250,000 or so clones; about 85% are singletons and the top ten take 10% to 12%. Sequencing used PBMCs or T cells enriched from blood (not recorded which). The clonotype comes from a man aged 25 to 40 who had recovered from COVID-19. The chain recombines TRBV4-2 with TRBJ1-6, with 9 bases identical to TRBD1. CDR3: CASSQEGTGSNSPLHF. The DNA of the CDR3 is TGTGCCAGCAGCCAAGAGGGGACAGGGAGTAATTCACCCCTCCACTTT.